This T cell receptor beta chain was identified during a study of T cells after yellow fever vaccination. This clonotype was seen a handful of times. TCRdb reanalysed the 5' RACE reads using MiXCR and keeps one entry per CDR3 protein. This table holds just over 250,000 distinct CDR3 sequences, roughly 5.6% found once. The V and J ends lost 8 bases and 7 bases respectively, with 18 bases between them. CDR3 length: 15 amino acids. This receptor was taken from a man younger than 35 who received the YFV17D yellow fever vaccine. The sequenced sample was CD4+ T cells sorted from PBMCs, obtained on the day of the yellow fever booster vaccination. The J gene is TRBJ1-6, the V gene TRBV12-3 or TRBV12-4, with D tentatively TRBD1 (5 bases). CDR3 amino acids: CASSLGQGLNSPLHF. For the CDR3, the DNA is TGTGCCAGCTCCCTTGGGCAGGGCTTAAATTCACCCCTCCACTTT.